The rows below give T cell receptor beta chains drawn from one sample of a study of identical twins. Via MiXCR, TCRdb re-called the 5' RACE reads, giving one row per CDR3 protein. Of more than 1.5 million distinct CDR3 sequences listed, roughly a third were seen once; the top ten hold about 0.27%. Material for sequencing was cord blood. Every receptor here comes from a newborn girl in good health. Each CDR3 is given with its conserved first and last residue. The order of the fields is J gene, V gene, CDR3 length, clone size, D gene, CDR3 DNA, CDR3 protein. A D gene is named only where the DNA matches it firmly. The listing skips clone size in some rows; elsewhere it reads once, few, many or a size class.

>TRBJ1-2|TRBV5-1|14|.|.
TGCGCCAGCAGCTTTCAGGACATCGACTATGGCTACACCTTC
CASSFQDIDYGYTF
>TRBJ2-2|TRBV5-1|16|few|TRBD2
TGCGCCAGCAGCTTGACTAGCGGGGCGAACACCGGGGAGCTGTTTTTT
CASSLTSGANTGELFF
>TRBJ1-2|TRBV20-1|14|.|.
TGCAGTGCTAGAGATTCGAGCAATAACTATGGCTACACCTTC
CSARDSSNNYGYTF
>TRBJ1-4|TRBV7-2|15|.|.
TGTGCCAGCAGCTTAACCGGACGGCGGACTGAAAAACTGTTTTTT
CASSLTGRRTEKLFF
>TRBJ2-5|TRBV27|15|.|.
TGTGCCAGCAGTTTCCTAGCCCTAGGGGAAGAGACCCAGTACTTC
CASSFLALGEETQYF
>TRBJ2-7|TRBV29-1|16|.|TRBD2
TGCAGCGTAGAGGGACTAGCGGGAGGACTCTACTACGAGCAGTACTTC
CSVEGLAGGLYYEQYF
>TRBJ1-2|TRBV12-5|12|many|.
TGTGCTAGTGGTCCAACTGATTATGGCTACACCTTC
CASGPTDYGYTF
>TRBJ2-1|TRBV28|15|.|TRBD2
TGTGCCAGCAGTTTTGGACTAGCGGGAGAGGATGAGCAGTTCTTC
CASSFGLAGEDEQFF
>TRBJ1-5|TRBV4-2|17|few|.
TGTGCCAGCAGCCAATTATCTGGGCGACAGGCCAATCAGCCCCAGCATTTT
CASSQLSGRQANQPQHF
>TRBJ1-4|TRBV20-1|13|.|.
TGCAGTGCTAGGACGGACTGGGAGGAAAAACTGTTTTTT
CSARTDWEEKLFF
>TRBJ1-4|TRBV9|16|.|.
TGTGCCAGCAGCGTAGGCATCCTACCGGGAGCTGAAAAACTGTTTTTT
CASSVGILPGAEKLFF
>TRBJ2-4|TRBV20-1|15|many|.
TGCAGTGCTAGAGATCTTAGGGGGAACAAAAACATTCAGTACTTC
CSARDLRGNKNIQYF
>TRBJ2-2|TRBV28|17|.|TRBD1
TGTGCCAGCAGTTTATTCCGACAGGGGGCGAGTGCCGGGGAGCTGTTTTTT
CASSLFRQGASAGELFF
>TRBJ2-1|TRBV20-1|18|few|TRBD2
TGCAGTGCTGGATTGGGACTAGCGGGGGGGAGCTCCTACAATGAGCAGTTCTTC
CSAGLGLAGGSSYNEQFF
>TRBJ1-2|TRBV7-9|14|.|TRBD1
TGTGCCAGCAGTTTAGGGAGGGACAGCTATGGCTACACCTTC
CASSLGRDSYGYTF
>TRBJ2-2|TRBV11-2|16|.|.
TGTGCCAGCAGCTACCTTTCCCGGGTTAGAACCGGGGAGCTGTTTTTT
CASSYLSRVRTGELFF
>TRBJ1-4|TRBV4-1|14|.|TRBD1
TGCGCCAGCAGCCAAGCGGGACAGGGGGGAAAACTGTTTTTT
CASSQAGQGGKLFF
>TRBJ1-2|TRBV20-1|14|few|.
TGCAGTGCTAGGCCAGGGGCGCGGATCTATGGCTACACCTTC
CSARPGARIYGYTF
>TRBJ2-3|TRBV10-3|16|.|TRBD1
TGTGCCATCAGTCCCGGACAGGGGGGAAGCACAGATACGCAGTATTTT
CAISPGQGGSTDTQYF
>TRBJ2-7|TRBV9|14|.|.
TGTGCCAGCAGCGTAGCGGGGGAAACCTACGAGCAGTACTTC
CASSVAGETYEQYF
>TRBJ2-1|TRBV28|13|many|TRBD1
TGTGCCAGCAGCCGACAGGGCTACAATGAGCAGTTCTTC
CASSRQGYNEQFF
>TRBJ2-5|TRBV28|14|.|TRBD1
TGTGCCAGCAGTCAGACAGGGATCCAAGAGACCCAGTACTTC
CASSQTGIQETQYF
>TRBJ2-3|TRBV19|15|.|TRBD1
TGTGCCAGTAGTGGCCCGGGACAGGGCACAGATACGCAGTATTTT
CASSGPGQGTDTQYF
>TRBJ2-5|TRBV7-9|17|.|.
TGTGCCAGCAGCTTAGGCGGATTACCGGCTGGCCAAGAGACCCAGTACTTC
CASSLGGLPAGQETQYF
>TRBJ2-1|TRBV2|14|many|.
TGTGCCAGCAGTGACAACCGGTTGTACAATGAGCAGTTCTTC
CASSDNRLYNEQFF
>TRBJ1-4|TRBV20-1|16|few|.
TGCAGTGCTTATACTTCCCACAGGGAATATCATGAAAAACTGTTTTTT
CSAYTSHREYHEKLFF
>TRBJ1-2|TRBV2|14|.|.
TGTGCCAGCAGTTCAGGGGCGGAGGGCTATGGCTACACCTTC
CASSSGAEGYGYTF
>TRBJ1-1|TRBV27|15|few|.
TGTGCCAGCAGTTTATCACTCAGGGCAGTCACTGAAGCTTTCTTT
CASSLSLRAVTEAFF
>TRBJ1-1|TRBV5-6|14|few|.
TGTGCCAGCAGCTTCGGGGACCCGAACACTGAAGCTTTCTTT
CASSFGDPNTEAFF
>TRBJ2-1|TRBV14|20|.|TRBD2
TGTGCCAGCAGCCCCACACGTGGGGGGATGTTGGCGGGAGGTGTCAATGAGCAGTTCTTC
CASSPTRGGMLAGGVNEQFF
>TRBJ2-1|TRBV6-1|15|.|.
TGTGCCAGCAGTGAAGCCTGGAACTCCTACAATGAGCAGTTCTTC
CASSEAWNSYNEQFF
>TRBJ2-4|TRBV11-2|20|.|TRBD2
TGTGCCAGCAGCTTACTTGGTGGTAGCGGGAGGAAGCTAGCCAAAAACATTCAGTACTTC
CASSLLGGSGRKLAKNIQYF
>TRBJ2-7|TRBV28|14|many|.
TGTGCCAGCAGTTCGACGGATACCTCCTACGAGCAGTACTTC
CASSSTDTSYEQYF
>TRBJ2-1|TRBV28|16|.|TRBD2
TGTGCCAGCAGGCCTAAGACTAGCGGGAGGTACAATGAGCAGTTCTTC
CASRPKTSGRYNEQFF
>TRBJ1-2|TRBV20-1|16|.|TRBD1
TGCAGTGCTAGAGATCCCCGGGACAGTTTTAGCTATGGCTACACCTTC
CSARDPRDSFSYGYTF
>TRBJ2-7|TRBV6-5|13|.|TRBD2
TGTGCCACACACGGGGAGGGCTCCTACGAGCAGTACTTC
CATHGEGSYEQYF
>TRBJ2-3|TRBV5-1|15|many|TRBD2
TGTGCCAGCAGTTTGATAGCGGGTTCCACAGATACGCAGTATTTT
CASSLIAGSTDTQYF
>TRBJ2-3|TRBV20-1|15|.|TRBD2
TGCAGTGGGACCCTCCCTAGCGGGAATTCAGATACGCAGTATTTT
CSGTLPSGNSDTQYF
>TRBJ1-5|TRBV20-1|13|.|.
TGCAGTGCTAGCTACAGCCTCAATCAGCCCCAGCATTTT
CSASYSLNQPQHF
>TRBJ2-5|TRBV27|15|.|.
TGTGCCAGCACCTTAAAGGGACGGATCCAAGAGACCCAGTACTTC
CASTLKGRIQETQYF
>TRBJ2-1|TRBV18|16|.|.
TGTGCCAGCTCACCTCCGGGACCCCCCTCCTACAATGAGCAGTTCTTC
CASSPPGPPSYNEQFF
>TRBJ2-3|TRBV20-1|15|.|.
TGCAGTGCTAGAGATGGGAGTTACAGGACAGATACGCAGTATTTT
CSARDGSYRTDTQYF
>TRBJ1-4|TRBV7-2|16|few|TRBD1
TGTGCCAGCAGCGTGCTTGGGGGACAGGGGAATGAAAAACTGTTTTTT
CASSVLGGQGNEKLFF
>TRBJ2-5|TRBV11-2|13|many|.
TGTGCCAGCAGTAGAGGGGAGAGAGAGACCCAGTACTTC
CASSRGERETQYF
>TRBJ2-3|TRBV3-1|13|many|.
TGTGCCAGCAGCCAAGTCTCGGGGGATACGCAGTATTTT
CASSQVSGDTQYF
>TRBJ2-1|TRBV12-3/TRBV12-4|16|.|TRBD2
TGTGCCAGCAGCCCTAGCGGGGGGGTTATGTACAATGAGCAGTTCTTC
CASSPSGGVMYNEQFF
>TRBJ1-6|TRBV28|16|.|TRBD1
TGTGCCAGCAGTGTACCCGGGACAGGCGCCCGGGAACCCCTCCACTTT
CASSVPGTGAREPLHF
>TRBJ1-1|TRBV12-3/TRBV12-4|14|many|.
TGTGCCAGCAGTTTAGGCGGGGCTAGGACAGAAGCTTTCTTT
CASSLGGARTEAFF